What follows are 15 T cell receptor beta chains derived from one specimen sequenced in a study of T-cell reconstitution after alpha-beta-depleted transplantation in children. Unique molecular identifiers featured in how the TCRbeta library was prepared. TCRdb reanalysed the PCR reads using MiXCR and keeps one entry per CDR3 protein. The sample has approximately 400,000 distinct CDR3 sequences, around 15% seen once; the top ten hold approximately 28%. The specimen was PBMCs, mostly from graft donor cells, collected 360 days after TCRalphabeta/CD19-depleted stem cell transplant. The receptors derive from a boy less than two years old who had a stem cell transplant for Wiskott-Aldrich syndrome, so the T cells may come from the graft donor.

The chain employs TRBV19 and TRBJ2-3; 7 positions agree with TRBD2. V lost 5 bases to trimming and J lost 3 bases; unmatched junction nucleotides: 8. The CDR3 covers 15 residues. The V gene's germline CDR1 is LNHDA and CDR2 SQIVND (reference sequence). The CDR3 spells CASSWTSPRTDTQYF. The CDR3 region has the DNA TGTGCCAGTAGTTGGACTAGTCCGAGAACAGATACGCAGTATTTT.

The table lists this clonotype with a few counts. This chain connects TRBV5-1 to TRBJ2-1; D call uncertain. The germline gives CDR1 SGHRS, CDR2 YFSETQ. This CDR3 region has 13 residues. V gave up 4 bases and J gave up 8 bases, with 13 bases separating them. The CDR3 protein is CASSLDGYHEQFF. DNA for the CDR3: TGCGCCAGCAGCCTGGACGGCTATCATGAGCAGTTCTTC.

V is TRBV20-1 and J is TRBJ2-3; 9 nucleotides align to TRBD2. Germline CDR1 DFQATT, CDR2 SNEGSKA (reference sequence). V gave up 3 bases and J gave up 4 bases; unmatched junction bases: 5. CDR3 length: 14 amino acids. The chain's CDR3 is CSASPSGGPDTQYF. As DNA, the CDR3 is TGCAGTGCTAGTCCCAGCGGGGGGCCAGATACGCAGTATTTT.

This clonotype came up a few times. The genes are TRBV25-1 and TRBJ2-5; no clear D. The CDR3 runs to 14 residues. Germline V gene data show CDR1 as MGHDK and CDR2 as SYGVNS. Trimming pared 1 base from V and 1 base from J, leaving 7 bases between. As DNA, the CDR3 is TGTGCCAGCAGTGAATTTAGGGCCCAAGAGACCCAGTACTTC. Residues: CASSEFRAQETQYF.

This clonotype was seen only a few times. The rearrangement uses TRBV10-2 and TRBJ1-6, with TRBD1 identical over 8 bases. Losses at the gene ends were 2 bases for V and 7 bases for J; bases not matched to a gene: 1. The CDR3 is made up of 14 amino acids. Looked up from germline, CDR1 is WSHSY and CDR2 is SAAADI. The CDR3 loop is CASSERQGNSPLHF. Here the CDR3 DNA reads TGCGCCAGCAGTGAGCGACAGGGGAATTCACCCCTCCACTTT.

This chain links TRBV28 with TRBJ1-2, with 10 positions matching TRBD1. The germline V gene encodes CDR1 MDHEN and CDR2 SYDVKM. With 5 bases clipped from V and 3 bases from J, the junction kept 3 bases outside the gene matches. The CDR3 spans 14 residues. CDR3 in amino acids: CASSMTGGYYGYTF. The CDR3, as DNA: TGTGCCAGCAGTATGACAGGGGGCTACTATGGCTACACCTTC.

This clonotype appeared a few times. This chain joins TRBV5-1 and TRBJ2-3; 7 bases fit TRBD2. Unmatched junction bases numbered 5, after V lost 2 bases and J lost 2 bases. Per germline, CDR1 SGHRS and CDR2 YFSETQ. This CDR3 comprises 15 residues. Written as DNA, the CDR3 is TGCGCCAGCAGCTTTTCTAGCGGCCACACAGATACGCAGTATTTT. This translates into CASSFSSGHTDTQYF. The whole variable domain, remainder taken from reference TRBV5-1 and TRBJ2-3, is KAGVTQTPRYLIKTRGQQVTLSCSPISGHRSVSWYQQTPGQGLQFLFEYFSETQRNKGNFPGRFSGRQFSNSRSEMNVSTLELGDSALYLCASSFSSGHTDTQYFGPGTRLTVL.

CDR3 protein: CASSQNLYTDNEQFF. In DNA form, the CDR3 reads TGTGCCAGCAGTCAAAACCTCTACACGGACAATGAGCAGTTCTTC. This chain joins TRBV6-2 or TRBV6-3 and TRBJ2-1; D uncertain. Trimming stripped 5 bases from V and 5 bases from J, with 16 bases between. Germline V lookup: CDR1 MNHEY, CDR2 SVGEGT. There are 15 residues in the CDR3.

The V call is TRBV5-1, the J call TRBJ2-5, with 8 bases that match TRBD2. The CDR3 is 15 amino acids. V trimming: 5 bases; J trimming: 4 bases; junction bases outside the gene matches: 10. From germline, CDR1 is SGHRS and CDR2 YFSETQ. CDR3 sequence reads: CASRYGPGGPETQYF. For the CDR3, the DNA is TGCGCCAGCAGATACGGACCGGGGGGGCCAGAGACCCAGTACTTC.

This clonotype was seen more than once but under ten times. The genes are TRBV7-2 and TRBJ1-1; D not certain. The CDR3 has 11 residues. Germline assignment: CDR1 SGHTA and CDR2 FQGNSA. V was trimmed by 5 bases and J by 5 bases, leaving 6 bases between them. The CDR3 loop is CASSPSTEAFF. CDR3 sequence (DNA): TGTGCCAGCAGCCCGAGTACTGAAGCTTTCTTT.

The chain is built from TRBV11-2 and TRBJ2-2, with 15 bases aligning to TRBD2. The germline V gene encodes CDR1 SGHAT and CDR2 FQNNGV. The CDR3 has 19 amino acids. The V and J ends lost 1 base and 6 bases, in that order; junction bases with no gene match: 9. CDR3 residues: CASSLGLGGLAGGPGELFF. The CDR3 DNA follows: TGTGCCAGCAGCTTAGGATTGGGTGGACTAGCGGGAGGGCCCGGGGAGCTGTTTTTT.

This chain links TRBV7-2 with TRBJ1-2, with 8 bases that match TRBD1. With 5 bases clipped from V and 4 bases from J, the junction kept 9 bases outside the gene matches. The CDR3 extends over 15 amino acids. Germline values: CDR1 SGHTA, CDR2 FQGNSA. The DNA for the CDR3 is TGTGCCAGCAGCCCTGACAGGGGCCCCCTCTATGGCTACACCTTC. This sequence encodes CASSPDRGPLYGYTF.

The chain combines TRBV7-9 with TRBJ2-1; D might be TRBD2 (6 bases). The CDR3 has 15 residues. The V gene's germline CDR1 is SEHNR and CDR2 FQNEAQ (reference sequence). Trimming removed 4 bases from V and 3 bases from J, with 13 bases in between. The CDR3 coding sequence is TGTGCCAGCAGCTATTATGGGCGGGGCTACAATGAGCAGTTCTTC. As protein: CASSYYGRGYNEQFF. The full variable domain, its missing parts supplied by reference TRBV7-9 and TRBJ2-1, is DTGVSQNPRHKITKRGQNVTFRCDPISEHNRLYWYRQTLGQGPEFLTYFQNEAQLEKSRLLSDRFSAERPKGSFSTLEIQRTEQGDSAMYLCASSYYGRGYNEQFFGPGTRLTVL.

V usage is TRBV10-3 and J usage is TRBJ2-1; unclear D gene. CDR1 is ENHRY, CDR2 SYGVKD, per germline. This CDR3 is built from 15 residues. V was cut by 4 bases and J by 0 bases, with 10 bases left in between. The CDR3 DNA reads TGTGCCATCAGTGTTGACAAGAGCTCCTACAATGAGCAGTTCTTC. It yields the protein CAISVDKSSYNEQFF.

The rearrangement joins TRBV6-2 or TRBV6-3 to TRBJ2-1; TRBD1 or TRBD2 may be the D gene (5 bases each). The CDR3 runs to 16 residues. Germline values: CDR1 MNHEY, CDR2 SVGEGT. The V end was cut by 0 bases, the J end by 7 bases, with 16 bases between. The CDR3: CASSYSMGPAENEQFF. As DNA, the CDR3 is TGTGCCAGCAGTTACTCCATGGGACCAGCTGAAAATGAGCAGTTCTTC.